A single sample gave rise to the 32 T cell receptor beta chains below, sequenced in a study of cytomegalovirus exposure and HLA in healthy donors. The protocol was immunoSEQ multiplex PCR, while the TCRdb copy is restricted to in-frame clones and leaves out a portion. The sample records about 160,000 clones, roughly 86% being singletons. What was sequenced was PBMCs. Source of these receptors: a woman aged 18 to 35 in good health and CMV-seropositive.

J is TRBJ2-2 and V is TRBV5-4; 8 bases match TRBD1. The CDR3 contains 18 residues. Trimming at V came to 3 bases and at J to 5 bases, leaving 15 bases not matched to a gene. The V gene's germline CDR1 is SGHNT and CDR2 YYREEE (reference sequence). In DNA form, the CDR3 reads TGTGCCAGCAGCTCGGTCCTTGGCAGACAGGGGTCGACCGGGGAGCTGTTTTTT. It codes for CASSSVLGRQGSTGELFF.

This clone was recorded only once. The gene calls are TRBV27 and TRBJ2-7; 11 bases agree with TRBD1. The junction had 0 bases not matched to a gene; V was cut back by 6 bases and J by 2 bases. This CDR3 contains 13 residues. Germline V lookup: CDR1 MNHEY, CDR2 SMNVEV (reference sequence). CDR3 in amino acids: CASRGQGAYEQYF. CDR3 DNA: TGTGCCAGCAGGGGACAGGGGGCCTACGAGCAGTACTTC.

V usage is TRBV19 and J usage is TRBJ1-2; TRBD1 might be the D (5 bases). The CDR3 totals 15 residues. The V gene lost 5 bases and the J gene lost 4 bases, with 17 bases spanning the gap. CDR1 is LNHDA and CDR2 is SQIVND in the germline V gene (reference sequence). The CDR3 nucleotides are TGTGCCAGTAGTGGTATCTTACAGGATATCTATGGCTACACCTTC. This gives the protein CASSGILQDIYGYTF. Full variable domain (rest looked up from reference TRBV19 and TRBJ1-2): DGGITQSPKYLFRKEGQNVTLSCEQNLNHDAMYWYRQDPGQGLRLIYYSQIVNDFQKGDIAEGYSVSREKKESFPLTVTSAQKNPTAFYLCASSGILQDIYGYTFGSGTRLTVV.

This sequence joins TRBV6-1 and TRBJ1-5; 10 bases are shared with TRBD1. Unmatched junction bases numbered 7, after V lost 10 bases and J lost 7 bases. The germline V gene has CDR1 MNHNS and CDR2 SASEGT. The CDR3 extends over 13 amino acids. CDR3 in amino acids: CATMTGGGQPQHF. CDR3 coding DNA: TGTGCCACCATGACAGGGGGCGGGCAGCCCCAGCATTTT.

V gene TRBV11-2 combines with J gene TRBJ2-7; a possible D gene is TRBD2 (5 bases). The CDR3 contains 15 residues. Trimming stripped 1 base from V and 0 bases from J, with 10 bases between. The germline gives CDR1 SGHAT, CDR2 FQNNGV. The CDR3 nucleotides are TGTGCCAGCAGCTTAGTTGCTAGCTTCTCCTACGAGCAGTACTTC. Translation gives CASSLVASFSYEQYF.

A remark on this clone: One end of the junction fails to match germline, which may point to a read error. CDR3 in amino acids: CASREGQGSTGANVLTF. The CDR3 DNA reads TGTGCCAGCAGAGAAGGACAGGGGAGTACTGGGGCCAACGTCCTGACTTTC. The chain couples TRBV6-1 to TRBJ2-6; TRBD1 aligns across 9 bases. The CDR3 is made up of 17 amino acids. Germline V CDR1 and CDR2: MNHNS, SASEGT.

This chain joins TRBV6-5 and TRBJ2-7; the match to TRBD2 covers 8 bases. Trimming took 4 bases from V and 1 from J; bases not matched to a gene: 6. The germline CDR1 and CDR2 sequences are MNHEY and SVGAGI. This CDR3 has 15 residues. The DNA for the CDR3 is TGTGCCAGCAGTTCCCTCGGGGGGGAATCCTACGAGCAGTACTTC. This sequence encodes CASSSLGGESYEQYF.

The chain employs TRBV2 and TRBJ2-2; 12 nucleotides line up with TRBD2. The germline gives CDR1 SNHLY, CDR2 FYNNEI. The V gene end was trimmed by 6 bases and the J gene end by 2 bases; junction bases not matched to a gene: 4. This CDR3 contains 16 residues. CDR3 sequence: CASRGGLAGNTGELFF. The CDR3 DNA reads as TGTGCCAGCAGGGGGGGACTAGCGGGTAACACCGGGGAGCTGTTTTTT.

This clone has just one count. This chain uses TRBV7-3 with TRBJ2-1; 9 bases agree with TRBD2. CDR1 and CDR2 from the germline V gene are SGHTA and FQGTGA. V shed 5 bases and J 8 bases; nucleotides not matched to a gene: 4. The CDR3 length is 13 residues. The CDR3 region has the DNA TGTGCCAGCAGCCCCCAGCGGGAGGATGAGCAGTTCTTC. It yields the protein CASSPQREDEQFF.

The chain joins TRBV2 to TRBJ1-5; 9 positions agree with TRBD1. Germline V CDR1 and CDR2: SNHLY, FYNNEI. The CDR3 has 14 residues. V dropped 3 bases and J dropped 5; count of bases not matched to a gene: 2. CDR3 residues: CASSDGQGYQPQHF. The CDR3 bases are TGTGCCAGCAGTGATGGACAGGGGTATCAGCCCCAGCATTTT.

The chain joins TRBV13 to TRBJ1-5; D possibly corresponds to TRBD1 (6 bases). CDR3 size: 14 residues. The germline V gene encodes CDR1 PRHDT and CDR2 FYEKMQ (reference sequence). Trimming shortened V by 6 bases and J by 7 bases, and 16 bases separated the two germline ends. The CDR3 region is CASSITGWGQPQHF. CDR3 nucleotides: TGTGCCAGCAGTATAACAGGGTGGGGGCAGCCCCAGCATTTT.

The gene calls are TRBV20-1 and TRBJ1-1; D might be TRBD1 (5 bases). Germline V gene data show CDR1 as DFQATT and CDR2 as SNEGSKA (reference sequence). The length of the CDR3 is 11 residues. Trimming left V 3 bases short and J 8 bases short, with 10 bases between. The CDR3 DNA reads TGCAGTGCTAGTAAACAGGTGGAAGCTTTCTTT. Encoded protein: CSASKQVEAFF.

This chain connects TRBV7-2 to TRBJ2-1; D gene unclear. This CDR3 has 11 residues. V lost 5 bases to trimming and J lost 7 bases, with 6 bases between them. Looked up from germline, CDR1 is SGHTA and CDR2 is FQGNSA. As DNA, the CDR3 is TGTGCCAGCAGCCAGGTTAATGAGCAGTTCTTC. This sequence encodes CASSQVNEQFF.

The CDR3 sequence is CASSDRGHIREQYF. CDR3 coding DNA: TGTGCCAGCAGTGACAGGGGGCACATTCGCGAGCAGTACTTC. The gene calls are TRBV6-1 and TRBJ2-7; 8 nucleotides match TRBD1. The germline gives CDR1 MNHNS, CDR2 SASEGT. The CDR3 is 14 residues long. V lost 3 bases, J lost 6 bases, and 7 bases stayed unmatched.

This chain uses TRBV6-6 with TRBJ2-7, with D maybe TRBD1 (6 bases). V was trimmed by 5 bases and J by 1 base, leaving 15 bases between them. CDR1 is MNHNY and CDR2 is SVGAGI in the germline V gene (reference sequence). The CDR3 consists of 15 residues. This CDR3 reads CASSVTGTPSYEQYF. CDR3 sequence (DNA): TGTGCCAGCAGTGTCACCGGGACACCATCCTACGAGCAGTACTTC.

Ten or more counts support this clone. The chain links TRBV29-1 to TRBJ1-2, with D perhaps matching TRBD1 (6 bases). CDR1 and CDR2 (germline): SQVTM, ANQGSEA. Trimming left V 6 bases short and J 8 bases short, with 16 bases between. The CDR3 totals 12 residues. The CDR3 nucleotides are TGCAGCGTGTCGGACGACAGGTTGGGCTACACCTTC. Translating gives CSVSDDRLGYTF.

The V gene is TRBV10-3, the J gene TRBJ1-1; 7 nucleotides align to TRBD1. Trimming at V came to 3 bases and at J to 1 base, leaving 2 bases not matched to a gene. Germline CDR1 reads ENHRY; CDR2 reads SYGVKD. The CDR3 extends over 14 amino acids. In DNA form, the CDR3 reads TGTGCCATCAGTGACCGGGACAGGAACACTGAAGCTTTCTTT. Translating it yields CAISDRDRNTEAFF.

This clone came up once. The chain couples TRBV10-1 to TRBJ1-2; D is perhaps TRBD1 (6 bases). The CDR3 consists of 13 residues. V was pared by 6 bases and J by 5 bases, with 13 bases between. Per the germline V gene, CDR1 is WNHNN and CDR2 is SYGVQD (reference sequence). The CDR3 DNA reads TGCGCCAGCAGCCCCGGGACACAGTATGGCTACACCTTC. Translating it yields CASSPGTQYGYTF.

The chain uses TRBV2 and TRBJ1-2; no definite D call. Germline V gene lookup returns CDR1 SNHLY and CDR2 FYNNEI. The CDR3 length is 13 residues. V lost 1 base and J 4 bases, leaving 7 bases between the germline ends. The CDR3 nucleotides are TGTGCCAGCAGTGAAGAACAGAGCTATGGCTACACCTTC. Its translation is CASSEEQSYGYTF.

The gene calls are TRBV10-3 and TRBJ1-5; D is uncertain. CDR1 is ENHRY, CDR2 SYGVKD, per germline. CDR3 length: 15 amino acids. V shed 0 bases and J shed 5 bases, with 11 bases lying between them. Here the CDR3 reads CAISESEGTYQPQHF. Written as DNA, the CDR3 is TGTGCCATCAGTGAGTCAGAGGGTACTTATCAGCCCCAGCATTTT.

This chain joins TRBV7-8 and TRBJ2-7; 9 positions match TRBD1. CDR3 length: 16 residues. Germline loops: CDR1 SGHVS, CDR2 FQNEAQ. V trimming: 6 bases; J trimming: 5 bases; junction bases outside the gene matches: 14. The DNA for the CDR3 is TGTGCCAGCAGTCTGGGTGTAGGGACAGGGACCAACGAGCAGTACTTC. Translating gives CASSLGVGTGTNEQYF.

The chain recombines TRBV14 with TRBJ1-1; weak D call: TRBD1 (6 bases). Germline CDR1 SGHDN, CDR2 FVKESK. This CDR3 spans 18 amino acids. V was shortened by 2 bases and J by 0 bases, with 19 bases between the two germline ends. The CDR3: CASSQTTGHTGMNTEAFF. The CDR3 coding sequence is TGTGCCAGCAGCCAAACAACGGGACACACAGGGATGAACACTGAAGCTTTCTTT.

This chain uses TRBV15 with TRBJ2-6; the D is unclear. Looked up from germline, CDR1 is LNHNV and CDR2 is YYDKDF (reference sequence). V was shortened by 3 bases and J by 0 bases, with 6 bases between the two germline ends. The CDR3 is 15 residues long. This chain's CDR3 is CATSSGDSGANVLTF. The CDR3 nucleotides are TGTGCCACCAGCAGTGGAGACTCTGGGGCCAACGTCCTGACTTTC.

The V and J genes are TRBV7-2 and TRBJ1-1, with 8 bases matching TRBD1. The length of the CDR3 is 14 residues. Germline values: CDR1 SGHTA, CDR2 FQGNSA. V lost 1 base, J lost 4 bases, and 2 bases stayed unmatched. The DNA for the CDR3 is TGTGCCAGCAGCTTAGTGGGGACAGGCACTGAAGCTTTCTTT. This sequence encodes CASSLVGTGTEAFF. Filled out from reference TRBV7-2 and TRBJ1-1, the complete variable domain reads GAGVSQSPSNKVTEKGKDVELRCDPISGHTALYWYRQSLGQGLEFLIYFQGNSAPDKSGLPSDRFSAERTGGSVSTLTIQRTQQEDSAVYLCASSLVGTGTEAFFGQGTRLTVV.

The CDR3 region has the DNA TGCAGCGTTACCGAGCGGGAGGGCCGATACGGGGAGCTGTTTTTT. Protein: CSVTEREGRYGELFF. The chain links TRBV29-1 to TRBJ2-2; 10 positions agree with TRBD2. The CDR3 has 15 residues. The V gene's germline CDR1 is SQVTM and CDR2 ANQGSEA. Losses at the gene ends were 5 bases for V and 7 bases for J; bases not matched to a gene: 10.

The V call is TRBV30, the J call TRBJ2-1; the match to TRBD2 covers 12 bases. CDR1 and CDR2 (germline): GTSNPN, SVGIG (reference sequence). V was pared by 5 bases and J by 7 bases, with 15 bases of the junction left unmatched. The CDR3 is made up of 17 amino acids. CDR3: CAWSRGRTSGAGNEQFF. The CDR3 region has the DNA TGTGCCTGGTCCCGAGGTAGGACTAGCGGGGCTGGGAATGAGCAGTTCTTC.

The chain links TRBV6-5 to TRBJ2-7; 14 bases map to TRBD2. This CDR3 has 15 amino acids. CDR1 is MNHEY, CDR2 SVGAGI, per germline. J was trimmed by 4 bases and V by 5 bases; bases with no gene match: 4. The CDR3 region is CASSGTSGGLYEQYF. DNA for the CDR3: TGTGCCAGCAGTGGGACTAGCGGGGGTCTTTACGAGCAGTACTTC.

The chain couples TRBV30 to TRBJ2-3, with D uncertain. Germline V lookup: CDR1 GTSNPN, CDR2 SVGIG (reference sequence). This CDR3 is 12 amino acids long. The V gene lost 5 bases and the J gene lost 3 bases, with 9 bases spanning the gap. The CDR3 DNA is TGTGCCTGGGCAACAACAACAGATACGCAGTATTTT. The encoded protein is CAWATTTDTQYF.

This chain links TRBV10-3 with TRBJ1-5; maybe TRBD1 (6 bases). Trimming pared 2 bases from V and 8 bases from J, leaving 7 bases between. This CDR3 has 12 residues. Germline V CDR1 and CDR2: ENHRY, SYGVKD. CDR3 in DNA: TGTGCCATCAGTGAGCCAGGGGAGCCCCAGCATTTT. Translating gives CAISEPGEPQHF.

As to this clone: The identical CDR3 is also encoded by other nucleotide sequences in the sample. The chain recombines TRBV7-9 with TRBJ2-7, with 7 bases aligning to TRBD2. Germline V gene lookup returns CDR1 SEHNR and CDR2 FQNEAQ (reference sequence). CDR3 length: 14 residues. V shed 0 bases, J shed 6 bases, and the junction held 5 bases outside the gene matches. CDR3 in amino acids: CASSLAAGVGEQYF. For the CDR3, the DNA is TGTGCCAGCAGCTTAGCGGCGGGAGTGGGCGAGCAGTACTTC.

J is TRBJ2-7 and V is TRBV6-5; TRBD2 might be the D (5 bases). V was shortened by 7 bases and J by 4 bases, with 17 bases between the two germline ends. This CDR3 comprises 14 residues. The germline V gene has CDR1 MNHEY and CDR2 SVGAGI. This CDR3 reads CASMEAGKIYEQYF. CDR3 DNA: TGTGCCAGCATGGAGGCGGGCAAGATTTACGAGCAGTACTTC.

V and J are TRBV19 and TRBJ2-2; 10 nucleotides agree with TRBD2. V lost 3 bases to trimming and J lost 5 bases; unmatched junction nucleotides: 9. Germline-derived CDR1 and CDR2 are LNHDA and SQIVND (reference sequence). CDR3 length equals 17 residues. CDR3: CASSIGQLAGSTGELFF. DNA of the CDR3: TGTGCCAGTAGTATCGGGCAACTAGCGGGATCTACCGGGGAGCTGTTTTTT.